Each of the 18 T cell receptor beta chains below was sequenced from the same sample in a study of early T cells in non-severe SARS-CoV-2 infection. In TCRdb, the 5' RACE reads were re-called with MiXCR into one record per CDR3 protein. Among 80,000 or so distinct CDR3 sequences listed, around 15% were seen once. Material for sequencing was whole blood. These receptors originate from an adult who was a healthcare worker with PCR-confirmed SARS-CoV-2 infection or an uninfected control (not recorded which).

V usage is TRBV14 and J usage is TRBJ2-7; maybe TRBD1 (6 bases). Trimming took off 5 bases at V and 0 bases at J, with 14 bases between the two ends. The CDR3 runs to 15 residues. Germline CDR1 SGHDN, CDR2 FVKESK. CDR3 bases: TGTGCCAGCAGCTACGGGACACCTTTCTCCTACGAGCAGTACTTC. Protein sequence: CASSYGTPFSYEQYF. Drawing the rest from reference TRBV14 and TRBJ2-7, the complete variable domain is EAGVTQFPSHSVIEKGQTVTLRCDPISGHDNLYWYRRVMGKEIKFLLHFVKESKQDESGMPNNRFLAERTGGTYSTLKVQPAELEDSGVYFCASSYGTPFSYEQYFGPGTRLTVT.

This clonotype was seen more than once but under ten times. This chain joins TRBV28 and TRBJ2-2, with D tentatively TRBD2 (6 bases). The CDR3 length is 15 residues. V gave up 5 bases and J gave up 0 bases, with 10 bases separating them. Germline V gene sequence: CDR1 MDHEN, CDR2 SYDVKM. The CDR3 region has the DNA TGTGCCAGCAGTCGTGGGGACTCGAACACCGGGGAGCTGTTTTTT. Its protein is CASSRGDSNTGELFF.

The sample holds many counts of this clonotype. The CDR3 sequence: CASSFRQTGANYGYTF. CDR3 DNA sequence: TGTGCCAGCAGCTTTCGTCAGACAGGGGCTAACTATGGCTACACCTTC. The J gene is TRBJ1-2, the V gene TRBV27; TRBD1 aligns across 8 bases. Germline V lookup: CDR1 MNHEY, CDR2 SMNVEV (reference sequence). This CDR3 region has 16 residues. V lost 6 bases to trimming and J lost 0 bases; unmatched junction nucleotides: 9.

The genes are TRBV5-1 and TRBJ2-3; TRBD2 matches at 11 bases. Trimming at V came to 4 bases and at J to 4 bases, leaving 8 bases not matched to a gene. The CDR3 runs to 16 residues. Germline CDR1 reads SGHRS; CDR2 reads YFSETQ. This CDR3 reads CASSQQLAGVADTQYF. CDR3 in DNA: TGCGCCAGCAGCCAGCAACTAGCGGGAGTGGCAGATACGCAGTATTTT. The complete variable domain, with remaining parts taken from reference TRBV5-1 and TRBJ2-3, reads KAGVTQTPRYLIKTRGQQVTLSCSPISGHRSVSWYQQTPGQGLQFLFEYFSETQRNKGNFPGRFSGRQFSNSRSEMNVSTLELGDSALYLCASSQQLAGVADTQYFGPGTRLTVL.

This clonotype was counted only a few times. This chain joins TRBV6-2 or TRBV6-3 and TRBJ1-2, with 9 positions matching TRBD1. The CDR3 is 14 residues long. Germline V gene lookup returns CDR1 MNHEY and CDR2 SVGEGT. Trimming cost V 5 bases and J 5 bases; bases outside gene matches: 6. This chain's CDR3 is CASSPGQGLYGYTF. CDR3 coding DNA: TGTGCCAGCAGTCCGGGACAGGGATTGTATGGCTACACCTTC.

This clonotype is labeled as medium-sized. V gene TRBV7-6 combines with J gene TRBJ2-7; D uncertain. The germline V gene has CDR1 SGHVS and CDR2 FNYEAQ. The CDR3 sequence is 15 residues long. V was clipped by 1 base and J by 3 bases, with 13 bases between them. CDR3 nucleotides: TGTGCCAGCAGCTTAGTTACGGAACCGGGCTACGAGCAGTACTTC. Amino acid sequence: CASSLVTEPGYEQYF.

This chain joins TRBV27 and TRBJ1-2; D is undetermined. The CDR3 is 16 amino acids. Germline V gene sequence: CDR1 MNHEY, CDR2 SMNVEV (reference sequence). Trimming stripped 7 bases from V and 3 bases from J, with 21 bases between. The CDR3 coding sequence is TGTGCCAGCAATCCACTAAACTACTGGCGGGACTATGGCTACACCTTC. Protein: CASNPLNYWRDYGYTF.

V is TRBV28 and J is TRBJ1-1; D uncertain. The CDR3 covers 13 residues. V lost 5 bases to trimming and J lost 2 bases, with 9 bases between them. CDR1 and CDR2 (germline): MDHEN, SYDVKM. The CDR3 here is CASSLPGNTEAFF. CDR3 in DNA: TGTGCCAGCAGTCTCCCGGGAAACACTGAAGCTTTCTTT.

This clonotype was seen repeatedly, ten times or more. The J gene is TRBJ2-2, the V gene TRBV20-1; 9 positions agree with TRBD2. In germline, CDR1 is DFQATT, CDR2 SNEGSKA (reference sequence). The CDR3 consists of 14 residues. The CDR3 region has the DNA TGCAGCCAAAGAGCGGGGGGAAACACCGGGGAGCTGTTTTTT. It specifies CSQRAGGNTGELFF.

The table lists this clonotype with many counts. This chain uses TRBV20-1 with TRBJ2-3, with 11 nucleotides matching TRBD2. The V segment lost 7 bases and the J segment 4 bases; nucleotides outside the gene matches: 13. This CDR3 comprises 16 residues. Germline V lookup: CDR1 DFQATT, CDR2 SNEGSKA (reference sequence). CDR3 protein: CSGSSPSGGIADTQYF. The CDR3 DNA is TGCAGTGGCTCTTCCCCTAGCGGGGGGATCGCAGATACGCAGTATTTT.

With regard to this clonotype: Germline is not matched at one junction end, which may reflect a read error. This rearrangement joins TRBV28 to TRBJ1-3; TRBD1 might be the D (6 bases). The germline CDR1 and CDR2 sequences are MDHEN and SYDVKM. The CDR3 totals 15 residues. This chain's CDR3 is CAGSLVRGKGNTIYF. The CDR3, as DNA: TGTGCCGGCAGTTTAGTCAGGGGAAAGGGAAACACCATATATTTT.

The rearrangement links TRBV20-1 to TRBJ2-4, with 9 bases lining up with TRBD2. The V gene's germline CDR1 is DFQATT and CDR2 SNEGSKA (reference sequence). This CDR3 spans 12 amino acids. With 7 bases clipped from V and 4 bases from J, the junction kept 2 bases outside the gene matches. CDR3 region: CSGGGDKNIQYF. The CDR3 DNA reads as TGCAGTGGCGGGGGGGATAAAAACATTCAGTACTTC.

This chain uses TRBV20-1 with TRBJ2-1; tentatively, D is TRBD2 (5 bases). V gave up 8 bases and J gave up 4 bases, with 9 bases separating them. The CDR3 consists of 11 residues. Germline V lookup: CDR1 DFQATT, CDR2 SNEGSKA (reference sequence). For the CDR3, the DNA is TGCAGTCGAGCGGTATACAATGAGCAGTTCTTC. This sequence encodes CSRAVYNEQFF.

This clonotype showed up just a few times. The chain joins TRBV13 to TRBJ2-3; the match to TRBD2 covers 8 bases. V lost 3 bases to trimming and J lost 3 bases; unmatched junction nucleotides: 8. This CDR3 is built from 16 residues. Germline-derived CDR1 and CDR2 are PRHDT and FYEKMQ (reference sequence). The CDR3 nucleotides are TGTGCCAGCAGCTTTAAGTTGGGCGGGAGGACAGATACGCAGTATTTT. This gives the protein CASSFKLGGRTDTQYF.

CDR3 sequence: CASSLLGENEQFF. The CDR3 coding sequence is TGTGCCAGCAGCTTATTAGGCGAAAATGAGCAGTTCTTC. V gene TRBV7-3 combines with J gene TRBJ2-1; D unresolved. From germline, CDR1 is SGHTA and CDR2 FQGTGA. V was shortened by 2 bases and J by 7 bases, with 9 bases between the two germline ends. The CDR3 is 13 amino acids.

The V call is TRBV6-4, the J call TRBJ2-1, with TRBD2 matching 14 bases. This CDR3 has 14 residues. V was pared by 2 bases and J by 9 bases, with 0 bases of the junction left unmatched. The germline CDR1 and CDR2 sequences are MRHNA and SNTAGT. CDR3 nucleotide sequence: TGTGCCAGCAGTGACGGGACTAGCGGGAGTGAGCAGTTCTTC. It is translated as CASSDGTSGSEQFF.

This clonotype has more than one count but fewer than ten. The J gene is TRBJ2-6, the V gene TRBV28, with 10 positions matching TRBD1. The germline V gene encodes CDR1 MDHEN and CDR2 SYDVKM. The CDR3 sequence is 17 residues long. The V segment lost 6 bases and the J segment 0 bases; nucleotides outside the gene matches: 5. CDR3 nucleotide sequence: TGTGCCAGCAGGTCCGGGACAGGGGACTCTGGGGCCAACGTCCTGACTTTC. It yields the protein CASRSGTGDSGANVLTF.

This clonotype was seen many times. This chain connects TRBV6-6 to TRBJ2-5; TRBD2 matches at 9 bases. The CDR3 has 14 residues. Germline assignment: CDR1 MNHNY and CDR2 SVGAGI (reference sequence). V shed 4 bases, J shed 5 bases, and the junction held 5 bases outside the gene matches. CDR3 residues: CASSLAGAPETQYF. Written as DNA, the CDR3 is TGTGCCAGCAGTTTAGCGGGAGCCCCCGAGACCCAGTACTTC.